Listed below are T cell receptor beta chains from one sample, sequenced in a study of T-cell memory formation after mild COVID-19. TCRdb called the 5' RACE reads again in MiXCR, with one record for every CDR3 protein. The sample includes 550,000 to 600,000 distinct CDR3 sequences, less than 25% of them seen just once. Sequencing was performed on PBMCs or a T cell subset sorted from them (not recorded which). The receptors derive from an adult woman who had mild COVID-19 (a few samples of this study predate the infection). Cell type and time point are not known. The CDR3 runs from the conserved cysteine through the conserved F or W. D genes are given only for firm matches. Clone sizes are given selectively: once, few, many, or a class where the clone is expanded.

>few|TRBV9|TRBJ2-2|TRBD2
TGTGCCAGCAGCGCCGCATGGACTAGGAACGGGGAGCTGTTTTTT
CASSAAWTRNGELFF
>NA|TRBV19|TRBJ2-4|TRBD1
TGTGCCAGTAGTCGAGGGGGCGCGGGAAACATTCAGTACTTC
CASSRGGAGNIQYF
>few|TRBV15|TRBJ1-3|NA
TGTGCCACCAGCCCCCGAGGGAGAAACACCATATATTTT
CATSPRGRNTIYF
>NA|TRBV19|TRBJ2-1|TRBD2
TGTGCCAGTAGTATCTCGACGCGACGGGGCCAGCGGGGGCCCTCCGATGAGCAGTTCTTC
CASSISTRRGQRGPSDEQFF
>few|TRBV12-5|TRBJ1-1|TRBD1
TGTGCTAGTGGTCTCTCAGGGGGCACTGAAGCTTTCTTT
CASGLSGGTEAFF
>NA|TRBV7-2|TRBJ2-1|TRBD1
TGTGCCAGCAGCTCAATCCGGGACAGGAACAATGAGCAGTTCTTC
CASSSIRDRNNEQFF
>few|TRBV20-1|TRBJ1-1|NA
TGCAGTTCTTTTTCTCTATTGACGAACACTGAAGCTTTCTTT
CSSFSLLTNTEAFF
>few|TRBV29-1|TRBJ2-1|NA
TGCAGCGAACTGACACGGAACGACAATGAGCAGTTCTTC
CSELTRNDNEQFF
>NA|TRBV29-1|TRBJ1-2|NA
TGCAGCGTTGAAGCGAGACTGACAGAGACTAACTATGGCTACACCTTC
CSVEARLTETNYGYTF
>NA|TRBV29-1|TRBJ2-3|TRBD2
TGCAGCGCCAGACTAGCGGGAAACCTTGATACGCAGTATTTT
CSARLAGNLDTQYF
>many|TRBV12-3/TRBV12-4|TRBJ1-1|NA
TGTGCCAGCAGTTTTGGCTTTACTGAAGCTTTCTTT
CASSFGFTEAFF
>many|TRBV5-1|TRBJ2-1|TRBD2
TGCGCCAGCAGCTTGGGAAAGCGGGGGGGCTCTTACAATGAGCAGTTCTTC
CASSLGKRGGSYNEQFF
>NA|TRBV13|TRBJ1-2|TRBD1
TGTGCCAGCTCCGCCGGGACAGGCGTCGGGGACACCTTC
CASSAGTGVGDTF
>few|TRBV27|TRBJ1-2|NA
TGTGCCAGCAGGCGATCCCTAGGAGGGGCCGAGAACTTAGCCTTC
CASRRSLGGAENLAF
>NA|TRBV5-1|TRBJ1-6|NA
TGCGCCAGCAGCTTGGCGGAGAATAATTCACCCCTCCACTTT
CASSLAENNSPLHF
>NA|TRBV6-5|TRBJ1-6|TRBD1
TGTGCCAGCAGGCCGGGACAGGGTTATTCACCCCTCCACTTT
CASRPGQGYSPLHF
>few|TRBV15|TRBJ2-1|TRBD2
TGTGCCACCAGCGGACGACTAGCGGGATTAGACAATGAGCAGTTCTTC
CATSGRLAGLDNEQFF
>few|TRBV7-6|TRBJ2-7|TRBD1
TGTGCCAGCAGCCACCTAGGGGGACAGGGTAACGAGCAGTACTTC
CASSHLGGQGNEQYF
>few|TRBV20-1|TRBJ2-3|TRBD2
TGCAGTGCTCTCAGTCACGGGGGGGACACAGATACGCAGTATTTT
CSALSHGGDTDTQYF
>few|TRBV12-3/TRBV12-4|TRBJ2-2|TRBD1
TGTGCCAGCAGTCCGGACAGGGAGCCCGGGGAGCTGTTTTTT
CASSPDREPGELFF
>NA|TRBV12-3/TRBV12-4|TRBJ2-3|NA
TGTGCCAGCAGAAATGTAGGGACAGATACGCAGTATTTT
CASRNVGTDTQYF
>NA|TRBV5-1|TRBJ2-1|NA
TGCGCCAGCAGCTTGGCCGGCAGGGGCCATGAGCAGTTCTTC
CASSLAGRGHEQFF
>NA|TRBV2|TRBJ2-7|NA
TGTGCCAGCAGTGAACGGCAAGGGGACCAGGAAAGCTCCTACGAGCAGTACTTC
CASSERQGDQESSYEQYF
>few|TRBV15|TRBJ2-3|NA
TGTGCCACCAGCAGAAGGACAGACTTCACAGATACGCAGTATTTT
CATSRRTDFTDTQYF
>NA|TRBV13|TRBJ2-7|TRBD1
TGTGCCAGCAGCCATGACAGGGATCCCTACGAGCAGTACTTC
CASSHDRDPYEQYF
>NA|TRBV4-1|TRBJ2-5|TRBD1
TGCGCCAGCAGCCAAGGGGACAGGGAGACCCAGTACTTC
CASSQGDRETQYF
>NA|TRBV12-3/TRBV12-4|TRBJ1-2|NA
TGTGCCAGCACTCCTATTAAGAGGGCCGGGTATGGCTACACCTTC
CASTPIKRAGYGYTF
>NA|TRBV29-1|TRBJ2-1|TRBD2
TGCAGCGTTGAAGAGGAGAGGGGACTACTTCGCTCCTACAATGAGCAGTTCTTC
CSVEEERGLLRSYNEQFF
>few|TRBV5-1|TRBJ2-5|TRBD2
TGCGCCAGCAGCGACAGACTAGCGGGAGGGCCTCGGAAGACCCAGTACTTC
CASSDRLAGGPRKTQYF
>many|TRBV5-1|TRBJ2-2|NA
TGCGCCAGCAGCTTGGGGGTTGATGGCACCGGGGAGCTGTTTTTT
CASSLGVDGTGELFF
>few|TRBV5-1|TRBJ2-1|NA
TGCGCCAGCAGCTTGGGGGGAACCTATGAGCAGTTCTTC
CASSLGGTYEQFF
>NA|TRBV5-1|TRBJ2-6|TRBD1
TGCGCCAGCAGCTCCGGGACAGGGTTGTCCAACGTCCTGACTTTC
CASSSGTGLSNVLTF
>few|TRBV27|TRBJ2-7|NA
TGTGCCAGCAGTCAATCGAAGGGTGAACCCTACGAGCAGTACTTC
CASSQSKGEPYEQYF
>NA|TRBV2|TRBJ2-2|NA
TGTGCCAGCACCTTACTGACAGAAACCGGGGAGCTGTTTTTT
CASTLLTETGELFF
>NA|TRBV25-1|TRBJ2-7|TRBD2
TGTGCCAGCAGTGACGGGAGGGGGTCAACCTACGAGCAGTACTTC
CASSDGRGSTYEQYF
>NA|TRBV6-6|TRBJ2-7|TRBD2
TGTGCCAGCTTACCGGGGCCGGGACTAGCGGGCTACGAGCAGTACTTC
CASLPGPGLAGYEQYF
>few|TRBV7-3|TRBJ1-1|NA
TGTGCCAGCAGCTTAGGACATAAGAACACTGAAGCTTTCTTT
CASSLGHKNTEAFF
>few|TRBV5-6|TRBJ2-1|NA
TGTGCCAGCAGCTTGGCCTCCTTTGGCTACAATGAGCAGTTCTTC
CASSLASFGYNEQFF
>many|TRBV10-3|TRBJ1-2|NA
TGTGCCATCAGTGAATCGGCCATCGTGGAATGGGCTAACTATGGCTACACCTTC
CAISESAIVEWANYGYTF
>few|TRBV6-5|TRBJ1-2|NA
TGTGCCAGCAGTGCAGCCCACGGAGGTGGGTATGGCTACACCTTC
CASSAAHGGGYGYTF
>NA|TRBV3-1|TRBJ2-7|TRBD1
TGTGCCAGCAGCAGATACACAACAGGGGACGCCTACGAGCAGTACTTC
CASSRYTTGDAYEQYF
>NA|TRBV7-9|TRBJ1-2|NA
TGTGCCAGCAGGTTAGAGTCCCAGGGACTCTATGGCTACACCTTC
CASRLESQGLYGYTF
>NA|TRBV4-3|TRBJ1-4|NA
TGCGCCAGCAGCCGGGATTGGACCCGGGGAGAAAAACTGTTTTTT
CASSRDWTRGEKLFF